This T cell receptor (beta chain) was recorded in a study of regulatory dendritic cells for organ transplantation. Study-level points and caveats: Memory CD8+ clonal expansion seemed more limited with regulatory than mature dendritic cells. The most alloreactive TCR clonotypes were found in resting memory CD8+ cells. Between individuals, the alloreactive memory CD8+ T cell pool differed considerably.

Data came from immunoSEQ multiplex PCR; TCRdb stores just in-frame clones and leaves some out. The profile shows fewer than 40,000 clones, about nine tenths of them singletons. On this clone itself: Antigen unknown.

Trimming took 3 bases from V and 1 from J, leaving 6 bases between them. This CDR3 contains 13 residues. Germline V gene lookup returns CDR1 LNHDA and CDR2 SQIVND (reference sequence). Naive CD45RA+ and memory CD45RO+ CD4+ or CD8+ T cells were FACS-sorted. The specimen was naive CD8+ T cells from blood. Specified subset: CD45RA+ naive T cells. This TCR was recovered from a human donor in good health. The V gene is TRBV19, the J gene TRBJ1-1; no definite D call. CDR3 in amino acids: CASSIEENTEAFF. CDR3 nucleotide sequence: TGTGCCAGTAGTATTGAGGAGAACACTGAAGCTTTCTTT.